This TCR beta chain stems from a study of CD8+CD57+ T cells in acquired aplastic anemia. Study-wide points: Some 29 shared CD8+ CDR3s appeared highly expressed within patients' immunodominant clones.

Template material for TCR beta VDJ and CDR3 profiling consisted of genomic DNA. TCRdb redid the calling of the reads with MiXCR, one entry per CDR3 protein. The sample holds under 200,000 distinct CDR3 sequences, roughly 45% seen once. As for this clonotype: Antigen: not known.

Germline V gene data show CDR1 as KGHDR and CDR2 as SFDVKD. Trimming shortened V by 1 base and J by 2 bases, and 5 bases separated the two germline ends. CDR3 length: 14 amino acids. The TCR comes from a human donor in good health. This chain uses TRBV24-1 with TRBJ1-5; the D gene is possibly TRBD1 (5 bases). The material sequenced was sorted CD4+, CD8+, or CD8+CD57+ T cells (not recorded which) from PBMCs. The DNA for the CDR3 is TGTGCCACCAGTGATTTCAGGGGCAATCAGCCCCAGCATTTT. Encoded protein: CATSDFRGNQPQHF.